The 27 T cell receptor beta chains below come from one sample, sequenced in a study of shared clonotypes between healthy human individuals. CD45RO-negative, CCR7-positively selected cells formed the naive CD8 fraction, excluding terminally differentiated effector memory CD45RA+ cells. Sequencing used immunoSEQ multiplex PCR; TCRdb keeps in-frame clones, though not all of them. This table has 1.5 million to 2.5 million clones, approximately 94% appearing once. The sequencing input was naive CD8+ T cells sorted from blood. The origin of the receptors is a man aged 18 to 30 in good health.

Concerning this clone itself: This CDR3 is also generated by other DNA sequences in the sample. The chain uses TRBV7-9 and TRBJ1-2, with 7 bases aligning to TRBD1. This CDR3 comprises 13 residues. Trimming at V came to 3 bases and at J to 4 bases, leaving 2 bases not matched to a gene. CDR1 and CDR2 (germline): SEHNR, FQNEAQ (reference sequence). The CDR3 DNA sequence: TGTGCCAGCAGCTTGGGGACAGCCTATGGCTACACCTTC. This codes for CASSLGTAYGYTF.

This clone was picked up a small number of times. The chain combines TRBV2 with TRBJ2-2, with D hard to call. The V gene's germline CDR1 is SNHLY and CDR2 FYNNEI. The V and J ends lost 6 bases and 3 bases respectively, with 2 bases between them. This CDR3 is built from 11 residues. CDR3 coding DNA: TGTGCCAGCAGGGACACCGGGGAGCTGTTTTTT. Translated: CASRDTGELFF.

This clone was detected once. J is TRBJ2-2 and V is TRBV6-6, with D unresolved. V shed 10 bases and J shed 6 bases, with 9 bases lying between them. CDR1 and CDR2 from the germline V gene are MNHNY and SVGAGI (reference sequence). This CDR3 has 11 amino acids. CDR3 loop: CATVKAGELFF. CDR3 nucleotide sequence: TGTGCCACAGTGAAGGCCGGGGAGCTGTTTTTT.

The chain carries TRBV27 and TRBJ2-7; TRBD2 agrees at 9 bases. V was clipped by 4 bases and J by 7 bases; unmatched bases: 11. The germline V gene encodes CDR1 MNHEY and CDR2 SMNVEV (reference sequence). The CDR3 contains 15 residues. Here the CDR3 reads CASSSPQAGGKEQYF. The CDR3 DNA is TGTGCCAGCAGTTCCCCTCAAGCGGGGGGTAAAGAGCAGTACTTC.

The chain joins TRBV12-5 to TRBJ2-3; D uncertain. Trimming shortened V by 6 bases and J by 8 bases, and 21 bases separated the two germline ends. Germline values: CDR1 LGHNT, CDR2 FRNRAP. This CDR3 is built from 15 residues. The DNA for the CDR3 is TGTGCTAGTGGGCTACCGGCAGGCACCTTTAGTACGCAGTATTTT. It encodes CASGLPAGTFSTQYF.

A note on this clone: The same CDR3 can be traced to other DNA sequences in this sample. The chain combines TRBV4-3 with TRBJ2-7; D is undetermined. Trimming stripped 0 bases from V and 4 bases from J, with 13 bases between. Germline lookup yields CDR1 LGHNA and CDR2 YSLEER. This CDR3 region has 15 residues. The CDR3, as DNA: TGCGCCAGCAGCCAAGATCGCACTGGAACGTACGAGCAGTACTTC. Its protein product is CASSQDRTGTYEQYF.

The CDR3 DNA reads TGCGCCAGCAGTCCCACTCTCTTTTTCGAGCAGTACTTC. As protein: CASSPTLFFEQYF. V usage is TRBV4-1 and J usage is TRBJ2-7; no firm D call. The CDR3 length is 13 residues. V lost 6 bases and J 6 bases, leaving 15 bases between the germline ends. CDR1 is MGHRA, CDR2 YSYEKL, per germline.

The chain joins TRBV2 to TRBJ2-7, with 8 bases matching TRBD1. CDR3 length equals 15 residues. V was pared by 7 bases and J by 2 bases, with 10 bases of the junction left unmatched. CDR1 SNHLY and CDR2 FYNNEI come from the germline V gene. The CDR3 sequence is CASNPTGVSAYEQYF. The CDR3 coding sequence is TGTGCCAGCAACCCGACAGGGGTCTCGGCCTACGAGCAGTACTTC.

J is TRBJ2-1 and V is TRBV27; 10 positions agree with TRBD2. Germline-derived CDR1 and CDR2 are MNHEY and SMNVEV (reference sequence). The CDR3 length is 15 residues. V dropped 10 bases and J dropped 5; count of bases not matched to a gene: 11. The CDR3, as DNA: TGTGCCACCCGACTAGCGGGTTCTCCCAACAATGAGCAGTTCTTC. Encoded protein: CATRLAGSPNNEQFF.

A few counts support this clone. The CDR3 here is CASSVVRPPYEQYF. DNA of the CDR3: TGTGCCAGCAGCGTAGTACGGCCCCCCTACGAGCAGTACTTC. The V gene is TRBV9, the J gene TRBJ2-7; D gene unclear. Germline V gives CDR1 SGDLS, CDR2 YYNGEE. The CDR3 consists of 14 residues. Trimming cost V 0 bases and J 2 bases, with 9 bases left between them.

Here the CDR3 reads CASSVPGGEETQYF. The DNA for the CDR3 is TGTGCCAGCAGCGTGCCAGGGGGCGAGGAGACCCAGTACTTC. The chain is built from TRBV9 and TRBJ2-5, with 8 bases matching TRBD1. Trimming at V came to 2 bases and at J to 5 bases, leaving 5 bases not matched to a gene. The CDR3 has 14 residues. Germline CDR1 SGDLS, CDR2 YYNGEE.

Only one count was recorded for this clone. The chain joins TRBV2 to TRBJ2-7; perhaps TRBD2 as D (7 bases). With 3 bases removed from V and 2 bases from J, the gap between germline ends came to 14 bases. Germline CDR1 reads SNHLY; CDR2 reads FYNNEI. The CDR3 has 15 amino acids. The CDR3 nucleotides read TGTGCCAGCAGTGAGACGGGGGGCCCCACCTACGAGCAGTACTTC. It translates to CASSETGGPTYEQYF. The whole variable domain, remainder taken from reference TRBV2 and TRBJ2-7, is EPEVTQTPSHQVTQMGQEVILRCVPISNHLYFYWYRQILGQKVEFLVSFYNNEISEKSEIFDDQFSVERPDGSNFTLKIRSTKLEDSAMYFCASSETGGPTYEQYFGPGTRLTVT.

V and J are TRBV5-1 and TRBJ1-1, with 11 positions matching TRBD1. Germline CDR1 and CDR2: SGHRS and YFSETQ. With V trimmed by 2 bases and J by 7 bases, 4 bases remained unmatched. The CDR3 has 14 residues. Here the CDR3 reads CASSFGTGGFEAFF. The CDR3 DNA reads TGCGCCAGCAGCTTCGGGACAGGGGGATTTGAAGCTTTCTTT.

The chain has TRBV29-1 and TRBJ2-5; 9 bases agree with TRBD2. Germline V gene data show CDR1 as SQVTM and CDR2 as ANQGSEA. CDR3 size: 15 residues. After removal of 6 bases from V and 1 base from J, the junction contained 9 bases not matched to a gene. CDR3 DNA sequence: TGCAGCGTCTTAGAGCGGGGGGCCTTCCAAGAGACCCAGTACTTC. It translates to CSVLERGAFQETQYF. Drawing the rest from reference TRBV29-1 and TRBJ2-5, the complete variable domain is SAVISQKPSRDICQRGTSLTIQCQVDSQVTMMFWYRQQPGQSLTLIATANQGSEATYESGFVIDKFPISRPNLTFSTLTVSNMSPEDSSIYLCSVLERGAFQETQYFGPGTRLLVL.

CDR3 in amino acids: CASSLALAGDYEQYF. In DNA, the CDR3 is TGCGCCAGCAGCCTAGCACTAGCGGGGGACTACGAGCAGTACTTC. The J gene is TRBJ2-7, the V gene TRBV5-1; 11 bases agree with TRBD2. The CDR3 contains 15 residues. CDR1 and CDR2 from the germline V gene are SGHRS and YFSETQ. Trimming removed 4 bases from V and 3 bases from J; junction bases left unmatched: 6.

The rearrangement joins TRBV27 to TRBJ2-3; 8 nucleotides match TRBD1. The CDR3 has 15 residues. CDR1 and CDR2 from the germline V gene are MNHEY and SMNVEV (reference sequence). The ends lost 6 bases at V and 3 bases at J; junction bases unmatched: 8. The CDR3 nucleotides are TGTGCCAGCAGCCATCGGGGGACAGGAACAGATACGCAGTATTTT. This gives the protein CASSHRGTGTDTQYF.

This clone came up once. The genes are TRBV10-2 and TRBJ2-2; no firm D call. Germline V gene data show CDR1 as WSHSY and CDR2 as SAAADI. There are 11 residues in the CDR3. Trimming pared 6 bases from V and 6 bases from J, leaving 5 bases between. Here the CDR3 reads CASSYPGELFF. In nucleotides, the CDR3 is TGCGCCAGCAGCTATCCCGGGGAGCTGTTTTTT.

This chain uses TRBV6-5 with TRBJ2-2, with a weak D call TRBD2 (5 bases). The germline gives CDR1 MNHEY, CDR2 SVGAGI. The CDR3 has 15 residues. Between the trimmed V and J ends, which lost 5 bases and 5 bases, there was a span of 15 bases. The CDR3 bases are TGTGCCAGCAGTCACCTATCAGAGGGAACCGGGGAGCTGTTTTTT. Translating gives CASSHLSEGTGELFF.

The J gene is TRBJ1-5, the V gene TRBV5-1, with TRBD1 matching 7 bases. After removal of 3 bases from V and 3 bases from J, the junction contained 6 bases not matched to a gene. This CDR3 spans 15 amino acids. Germline V gene data show CDR1 as SGHRS and CDR2 as YFSETQ. CDR3 DNA sequence: TGCGCCAGCAGCTCCGGGACAGACGACAATCAGCCCCAGCATTTT. As protein: CASSSGTDDNQPQHF.

J is TRBJ2-1 and V is TRBV2; possibly TRBD1 for D (6 bases). V was shortened by 6 bases and J by 1 base, with 16 bases between the two germline ends. The germline V gene encodes CDR1 SNHLY and CDR2 FYNNEI. The length of the CDR3 is 16 residues. CDR3 sequence reads: CASSELTGKSYNEQFF. In DNA, the CDR3 is TGTGCCAGCAGCGAGTTGACAGGCAAGTCCTACAATGAGCAGTTCTTC. Based on the CDR3 plus reference TRBV2 and TRBJ2-1, the full variable domain is EPEVTQTPSHQVTQMGQEVILRCVPISNHLYFYWYRQILGQKVEFLVSFYNNEISEKSEIFDDQFSVERPDGSNFTLKIRSTKLEDSAMYFCASSELTGKSYNEQFFGPGTRLTVL.

The chain recombines TRBV6-5 with TRBJ1-2; weak D call: TRBD1 (5 bases). The CDR3 is 16 amino acids. Looked up from germline, CDR1 is MNHEY and CDR2 is SVGAGI. Trimming took off 0 bases at V and 0 bases at J, with 11 bases between the two ends. The CDR3 spells CASSYSGDFTNYGYTF. CDR3 DNA sequence: TGTGCCAGCAGTTACTCCGGGGACTTTACTAACTATGGCTACACCTTC.

This chain uses TRBV2 with TRBJ2-7, with TRBD2 as a possible D gene (6 bases). Germline CDR1 SNHLY, CDR2 FYNNEI. Between the trimmed V and J ends, which lost 6 bases and 5 bases, there was a span of 14 bases. The CDR3 has 13 residues. For the CDR3, the DNA is TGTGCCAGCAGGGGACCGGGGGAGGACGAGCAGTACTTC. Encoded protein: CASRGPGEDEQYF.

The rearrangement joins TRBV6-1 to TRBJ2-7; 7 bases match TRBD2. Germline V CDR1 and CDR2: MNHNS, SASEGT. The trim removed 3 bases at V and 3 bases at J, leaving 2 bases unmatched. This CDR3 has 13 residues. CDR3 coding DNA: TGTGCCAGCAGTGAGGGGGGGATCTACGAGCAGTACTTC. The encoded protein is CASSEGGIYEQYF.

CDR3 coding DNA: TGTGCCAGCAGTGTCCGGGACAGGAACACTGAAGCTTTCTTT. This codes for CASSVRDRNTEAFF. The V and J genes are TRBV6-5 and TRBJ1-1; 7 nucleotides agree with TRBD1. CDR3 length: 14 residues. The germline CDR1 and CDR2 sequences are MNHEY and SVGAGI. V lost 5 bases to trimming and J lost 1 base; unmatched junction nucleotides: 4.

The chain employs TRBV9 and TRBJ2-1; maybe TRBD2 (6 bases). V gave up 4 bases and J gave up 2 bases, with 16 bases separating them. The germline gives CDR1 SGDLS, CDR2 YYNGEE. The CDR3 length is 16 residues. CDR3 residues: CASSSSGALTYNEQFF. The DNA for the CDR3 is TGTGCCAGCAGCAGTAGCGGAGCCCTTACCTACAATGAGCAGTTCTTC.

The chain carries TRBV11-2 and TRBJ2-7; D uncertain. V lost 0 bases, J lost 3 bases, and 15 bases lay in between. The CDR3 spans 16 residues. CDR1 is SGHAT, CDR2 FQNNGV, per germline. The CDR3 region is CASSLDFGQASYEQYF. CDR3 bases: TGTGCCAGCAGCTTAGATTTCGGGCAGGCCAGCTACGAGCAGTACTTC.

The chain employs TRBV6-5 and TRBJ2-1; 7 bases fit TRBD1. CDR1 is MNHEY and CDR2 is SVGAGI in the germline V gene. This CDR3 has 16 amino acids. The ends lost 2 bases at V and 1 base at J; junction bases unmatched: 5. CDR3 loop: CASSYLPGQSYNEQFF. The CDR3 nucleotides read TGTGCCAGCAGTTACCTTCCGGGACAGTCCTACAATGAGCAGTTCTTC.